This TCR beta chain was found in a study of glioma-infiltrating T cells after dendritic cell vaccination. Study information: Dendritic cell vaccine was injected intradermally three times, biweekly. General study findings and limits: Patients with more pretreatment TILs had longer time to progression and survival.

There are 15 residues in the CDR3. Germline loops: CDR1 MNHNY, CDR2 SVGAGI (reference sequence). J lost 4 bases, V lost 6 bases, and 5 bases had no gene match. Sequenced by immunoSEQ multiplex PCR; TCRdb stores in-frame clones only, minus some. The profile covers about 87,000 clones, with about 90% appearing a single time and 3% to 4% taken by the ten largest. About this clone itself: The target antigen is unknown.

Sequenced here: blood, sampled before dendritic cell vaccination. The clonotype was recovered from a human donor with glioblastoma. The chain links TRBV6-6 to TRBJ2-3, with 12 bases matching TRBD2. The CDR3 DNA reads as TGTGCCAGCAGATCGACTAGCGGGGGTTCAGATACGCAGTATTTT. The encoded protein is CASRSTSGGSDTQYF.